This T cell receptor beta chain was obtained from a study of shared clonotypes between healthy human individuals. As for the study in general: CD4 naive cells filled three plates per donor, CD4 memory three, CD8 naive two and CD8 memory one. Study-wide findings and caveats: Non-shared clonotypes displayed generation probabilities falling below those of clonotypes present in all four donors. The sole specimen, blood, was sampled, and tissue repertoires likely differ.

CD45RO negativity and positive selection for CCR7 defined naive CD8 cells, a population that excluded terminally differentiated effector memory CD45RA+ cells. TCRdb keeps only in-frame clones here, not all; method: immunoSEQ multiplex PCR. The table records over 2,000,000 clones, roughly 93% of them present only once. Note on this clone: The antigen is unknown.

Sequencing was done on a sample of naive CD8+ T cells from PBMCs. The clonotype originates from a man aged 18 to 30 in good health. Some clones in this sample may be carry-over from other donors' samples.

The CDR3 DNA follows: TGCGCCAGCAGCTCCTGGTACGAGCAGTACTTC. It specifies CASSSWYEQYF. V usage is TRBV5-1 and J usage is TRBJ2-7; D gene uncertain. The CDR3 runs 11 residues. The germline gives CDR1 SGHRS, CDR2 YFSETQ. V lost 3 bases and J 4 bases, leaving 5 bases between the germline ends.